These 5 T cell receptor beta chains were sequenced from one sample in a study of low-dose radiotherapy and immunotherapy resistance in tumors. TRAV- and TRBV-specific primers were used for first-strand cDNA, which covered alpha and beta chains. TCRs underwent approximately 20 PCR cycles of amplification with a constant-region primer and V-primer adapter. TCRdb itself ran the reads through MiXCR, one entry per CDR3 protein. Found here are 17,000 or so distinct CDR3 sequences, 70% of them singletons; the top ten hold around 6%. All receptors come from a human donor with advanced metastatic prostate, ovarian, gallbladder or colorectal cancer (not recorded which). This table probably holds off-target reads from a library built for another chain.

The rearrangement joins TRBV19 to TRBJ2-1; 9 nucleotides line up with TRBD1. The CDR3 spans 15 residues. CDR1 is LNHDA, CDR2 SQIVND, per germline (reference sequence). J lost 10 bases, V lost 4 bases, and 11 bases had no gene match. The CDR3 coding sequence is TGTGCCAGTAGTAGGGGACAGGGTGTTTGGCGGGAGCAGTTCTTC. Its protein is CASSRGQGVWREQFF.

The J gene is TRBJ1-5, the V gene TRBV28, with 9 positions matching TRBD1. The CDR3 has 17 amino acids. After removal of 2 bases from V and 3 bases from J, the junction contained 8 bases not matched to a gene. CDR1 is MDHEN, CDR2 SYDVKM, per germline. CDR3 DNA sequence: TGTGCCAGCAGTTTAAACCCCAGGACAGGGGCCAATCAGCCCCAGCATTTT. Residues: CASSLNPRTGANQPQHF.

The chain is built from TRBV30 and TRBJ1-6, with TRBD1 matching over 12 bases. CDR3 length: 18 amino acids. In germline, CDR1 is GTSNPN, CDR2 SVGIG (reference sequence). V shed 4 bases and J 7 bases; nucleotides not matched to a gene: 14. Here the CDR3 DNA reads TGTGCCTGGATCGCCCCCGGGACAGGGGGCGTTTTGAATTCACCCCTCCACTTT. It translates to CAWIAPGTGGVLNSPLHF.

The chain combines TRBV2 with TRBJ1-5; D is perhaps TRBD1 (6 bases). Germline CDR1 is SNHLY and CDR2 is FYNNEI. The germline V and J ends were trimmed by 7 bases and 4 bases, with 14 bases remaining between them. The CDR3 sequence is 14 residues long. As DNA, the CDR3 is TGTGCCAGCAAGGAGGGGGAATGGAATCAGCCCCAGCATTTT. This codes for CASKEGEWNQPQHF.

The chain uses TRBV4-3 and TRBJ1-2; 8 bases are a match to TRBD1. The CDR3 runs 17 residues. Germline V gives CDR1 LGHNA, CDR2 YSLEER. V shed 0 bases and J 7 bases; nucleotides not matched to a gene: 13. In nucleotides, the CDR3 is TGCGCCAGCAGCCAAGATACTACCGCGGACAGGGTTTTTGGCTACACCTTC. Translated: CASSQDTTADRVFGYTF.